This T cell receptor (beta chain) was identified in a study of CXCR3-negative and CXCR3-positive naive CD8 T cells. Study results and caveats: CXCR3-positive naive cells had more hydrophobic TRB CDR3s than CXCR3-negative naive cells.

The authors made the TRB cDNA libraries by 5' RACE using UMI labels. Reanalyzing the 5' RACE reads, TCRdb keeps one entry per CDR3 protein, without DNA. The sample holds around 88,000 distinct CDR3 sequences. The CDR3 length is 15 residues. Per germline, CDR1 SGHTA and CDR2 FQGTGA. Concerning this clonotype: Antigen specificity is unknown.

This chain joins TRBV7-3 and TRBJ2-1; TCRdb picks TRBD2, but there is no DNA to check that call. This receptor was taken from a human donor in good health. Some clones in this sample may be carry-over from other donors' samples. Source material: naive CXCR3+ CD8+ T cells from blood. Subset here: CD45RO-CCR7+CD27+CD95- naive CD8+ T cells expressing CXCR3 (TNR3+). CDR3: CASSLTSGFYNEQFF.